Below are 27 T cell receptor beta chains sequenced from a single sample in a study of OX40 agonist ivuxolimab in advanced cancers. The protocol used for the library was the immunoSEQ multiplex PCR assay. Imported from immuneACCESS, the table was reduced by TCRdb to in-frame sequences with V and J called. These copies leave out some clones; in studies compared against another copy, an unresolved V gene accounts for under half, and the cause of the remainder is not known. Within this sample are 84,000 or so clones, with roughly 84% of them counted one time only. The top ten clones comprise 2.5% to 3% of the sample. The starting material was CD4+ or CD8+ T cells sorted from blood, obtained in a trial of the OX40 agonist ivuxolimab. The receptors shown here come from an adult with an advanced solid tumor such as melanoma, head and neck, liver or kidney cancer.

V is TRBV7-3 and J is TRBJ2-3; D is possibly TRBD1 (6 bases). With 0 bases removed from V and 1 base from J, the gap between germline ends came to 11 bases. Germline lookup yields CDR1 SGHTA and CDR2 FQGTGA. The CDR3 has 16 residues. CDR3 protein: CASSLTQGMGTDTQYF. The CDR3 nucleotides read TGTGCCAGCAGCTTAACACAGGGAATGGGCACAGATACGCAGTATTTT.

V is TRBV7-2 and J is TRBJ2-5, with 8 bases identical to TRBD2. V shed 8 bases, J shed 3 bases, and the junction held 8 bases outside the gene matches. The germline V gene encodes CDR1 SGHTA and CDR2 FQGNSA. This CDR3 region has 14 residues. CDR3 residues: CASCPGGGKETQYF. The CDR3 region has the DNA TGTGCCAGCTGCCCGGGGGGGGGAAAAGAGACCCAGTACTTC.

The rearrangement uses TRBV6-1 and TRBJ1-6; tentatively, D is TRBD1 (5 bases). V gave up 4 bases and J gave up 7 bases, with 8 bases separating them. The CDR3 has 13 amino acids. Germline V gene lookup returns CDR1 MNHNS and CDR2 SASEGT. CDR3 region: CASSGTRNSPLHF. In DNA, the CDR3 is TGTGCCAGCAGTGGGACACGGAATTCACCCCTCCACTTT.

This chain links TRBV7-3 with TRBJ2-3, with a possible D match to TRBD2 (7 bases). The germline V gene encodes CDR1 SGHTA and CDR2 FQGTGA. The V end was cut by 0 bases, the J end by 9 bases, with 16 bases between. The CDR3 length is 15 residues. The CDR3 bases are TGTGCCAGCAGCTTAACCTACGGGGGGCCGGGGACGCAGTATTTT. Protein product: CASSLTYGGPGTQYF.

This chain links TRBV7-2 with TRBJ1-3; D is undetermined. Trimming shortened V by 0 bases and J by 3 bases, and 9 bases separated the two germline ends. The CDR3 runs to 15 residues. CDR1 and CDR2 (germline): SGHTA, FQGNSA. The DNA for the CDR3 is TGTGCCAGCAGCTTAGCCGAGACGGGTGGAAACACCATATATTTT. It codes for CASSLAETGGNTIYF.

CDR3 sequence: CAWSVLLGETYGYTF. The CDR3 nucleotides read TGTGCCTGGAGTGTACTCTTGGGAGAGACCTATGGCTACACCTTC. The genes are TRBV30 and TRBJ1-2; D unclear. Looked up from germline, CDR1 is GTSNPN and CDR2 is SVGIG (reference sequence). The CDR3 loop spans 15 amino acids. Trimming left V 0 bases short and J 4 bases short, with 15 bases between.

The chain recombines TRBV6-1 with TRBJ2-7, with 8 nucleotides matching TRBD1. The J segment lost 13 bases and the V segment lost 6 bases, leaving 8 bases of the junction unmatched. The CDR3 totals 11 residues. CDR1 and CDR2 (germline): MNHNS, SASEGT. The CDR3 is CASRDRGRVYV. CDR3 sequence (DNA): TGTGCCAGCAGAGACAGGGGCCGGGTCTACGTC.

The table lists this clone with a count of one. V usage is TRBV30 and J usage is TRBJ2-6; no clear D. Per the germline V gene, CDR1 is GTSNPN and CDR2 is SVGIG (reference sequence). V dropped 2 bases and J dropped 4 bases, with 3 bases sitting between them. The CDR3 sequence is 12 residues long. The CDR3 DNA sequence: TGTGCCTGGAGTAACGGGGCCAACGTCCTGACTTTC. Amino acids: CAWSNGANVLTF.

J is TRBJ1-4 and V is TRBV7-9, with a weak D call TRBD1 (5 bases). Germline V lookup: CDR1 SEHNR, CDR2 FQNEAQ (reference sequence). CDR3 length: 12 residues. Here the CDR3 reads CVVGRVDEKLFF. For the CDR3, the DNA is TGTGTCGTGGGCAGGGTCGATGAAAAACTGTTTTTT.

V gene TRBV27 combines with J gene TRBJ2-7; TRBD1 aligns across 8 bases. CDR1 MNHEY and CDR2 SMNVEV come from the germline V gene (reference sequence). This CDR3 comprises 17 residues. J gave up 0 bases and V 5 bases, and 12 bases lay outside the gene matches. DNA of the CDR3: TGTGCCAGCAGTCTGAACCCCCGGGACAGGAGCTCCTACGAGCAGTACGTC. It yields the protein CASSLNPRDRSSYEQYV.

CDR3 sequence reads: CASSQAKETPQHF. As DNA, the CDR3 is TGCGCCAGCAGCCAAGCCAAGGAGACGCCCCAGCATTTT. This chain connects TRBV4-3 to TRBJ1-5; unclear D gene. The germline gives CDR1 LGHNA, CDR2 YSLEER. V was clipped by 1 base and J by 9 bases, with 10 bases between them. This CDR3 region has 13 residues.

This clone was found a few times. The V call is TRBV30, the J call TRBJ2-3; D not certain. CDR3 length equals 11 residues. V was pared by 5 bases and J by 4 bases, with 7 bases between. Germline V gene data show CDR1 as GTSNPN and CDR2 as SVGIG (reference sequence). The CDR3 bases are TGTGCCTGGGGCCACTCAGATACGCAGTATTTT. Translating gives CAWGHSDTQYF.

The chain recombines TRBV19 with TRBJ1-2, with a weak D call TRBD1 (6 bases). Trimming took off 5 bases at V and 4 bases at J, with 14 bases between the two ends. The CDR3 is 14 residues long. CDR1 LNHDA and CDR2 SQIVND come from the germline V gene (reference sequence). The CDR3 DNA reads TGTGCCAGTAGTTCGCCCACAGGGTCCTATGGCTACACCTTC. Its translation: CASSSPTGSYGYTF.

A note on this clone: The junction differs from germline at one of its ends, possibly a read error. The CDR3 DNA reads TGTGCCAGCAGGGAATATGGCCACACCTTC. Its translation: CASREYGHTF. The genes are TRBV6-5 and TRBJ1-2; no clear D. The germline gives CDR1 MNHEY, CDR2 SVGAGI. The CDR3 has 10 residues.

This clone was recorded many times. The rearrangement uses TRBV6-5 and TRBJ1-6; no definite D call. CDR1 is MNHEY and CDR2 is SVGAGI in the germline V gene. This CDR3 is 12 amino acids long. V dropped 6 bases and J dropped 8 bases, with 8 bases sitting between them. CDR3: CASSAADSPLHF. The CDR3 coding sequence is TGTGCCAGCAGCGCCGCGGATTCACCCCTCCACTTT.

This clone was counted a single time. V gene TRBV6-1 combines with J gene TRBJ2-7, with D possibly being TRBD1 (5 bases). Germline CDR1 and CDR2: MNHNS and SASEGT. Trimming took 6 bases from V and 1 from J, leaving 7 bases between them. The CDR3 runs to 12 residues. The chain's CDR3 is CASRQGSYEQYV. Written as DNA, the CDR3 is TGTGCCAGCAGGCAGGGTTCCTACGAGCAGTACGTC.

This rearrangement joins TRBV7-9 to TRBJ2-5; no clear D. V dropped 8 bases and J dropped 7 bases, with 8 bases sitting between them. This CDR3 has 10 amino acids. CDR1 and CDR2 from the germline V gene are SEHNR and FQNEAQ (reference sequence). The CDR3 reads CASGEATQYF. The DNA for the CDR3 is TGTGCCAGCGGAGAGGCGACCCAGTACTTC.

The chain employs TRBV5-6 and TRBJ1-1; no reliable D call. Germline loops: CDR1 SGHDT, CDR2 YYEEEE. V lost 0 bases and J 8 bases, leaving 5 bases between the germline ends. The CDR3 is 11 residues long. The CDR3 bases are TGTGCCAGCAGCTTGGCCGCAGAAGCTTTCTTT. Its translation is CASSLAAEAFF.

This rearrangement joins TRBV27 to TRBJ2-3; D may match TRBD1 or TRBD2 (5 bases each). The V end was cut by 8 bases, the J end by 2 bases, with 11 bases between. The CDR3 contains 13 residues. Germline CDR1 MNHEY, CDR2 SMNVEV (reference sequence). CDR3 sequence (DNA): TGTGCCAGCGGGGACGGATACACAGATACGCAGTATTTT. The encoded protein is CASGDGYTDTQYF.

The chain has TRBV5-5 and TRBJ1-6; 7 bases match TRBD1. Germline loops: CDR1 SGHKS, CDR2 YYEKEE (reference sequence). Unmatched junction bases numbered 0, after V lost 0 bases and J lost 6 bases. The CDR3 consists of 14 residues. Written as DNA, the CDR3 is TGTGCCAGCAGCTTGGACAGGGGTAATTCACCCCTCCACTTT. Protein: CASSLDRGNSPLHF.

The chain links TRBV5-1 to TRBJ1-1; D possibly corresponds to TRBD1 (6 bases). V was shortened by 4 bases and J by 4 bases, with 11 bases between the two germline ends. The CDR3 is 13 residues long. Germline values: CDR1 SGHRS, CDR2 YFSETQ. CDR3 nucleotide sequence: TGCGCCAGCAGCCTACAGGGCGGCACTGAAGCTTTCTTT. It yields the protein CASSLQGGTEAFF.

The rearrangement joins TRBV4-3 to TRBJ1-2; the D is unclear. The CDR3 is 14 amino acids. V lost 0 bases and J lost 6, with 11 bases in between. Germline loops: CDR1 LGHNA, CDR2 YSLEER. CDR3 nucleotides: TGCGCCAGCAGCCAAGAGCGTCTTCAGGATGGCTACACCTTC. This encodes CASSQERLQDGYTF.

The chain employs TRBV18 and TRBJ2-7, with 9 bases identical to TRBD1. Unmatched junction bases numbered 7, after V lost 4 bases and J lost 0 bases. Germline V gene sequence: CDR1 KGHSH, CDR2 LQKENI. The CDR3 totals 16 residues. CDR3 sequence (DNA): TGTGCCAGCTCACTCCAACGGGGACAGGGCTCCTACGAGCAGTACTTC. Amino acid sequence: CASSLQRGQGSYEQYF.

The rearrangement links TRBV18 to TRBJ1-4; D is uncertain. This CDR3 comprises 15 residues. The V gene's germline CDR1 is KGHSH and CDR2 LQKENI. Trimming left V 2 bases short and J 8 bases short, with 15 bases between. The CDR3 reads CASSPRSEGGEKLFF. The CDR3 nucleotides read TGTGCCAGCTCACCAAGGTCAGAAGGTGGCGAAAAACTGTTTTTT.

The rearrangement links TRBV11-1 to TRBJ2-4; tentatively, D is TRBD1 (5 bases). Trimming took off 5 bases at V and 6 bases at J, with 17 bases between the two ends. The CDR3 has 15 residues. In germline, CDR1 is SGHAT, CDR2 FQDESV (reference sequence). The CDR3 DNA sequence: TGTGCCAGCAGCCAGGGCGGAGCCCCTGGAAACATTCAGTACTTC. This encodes CASSQGGAPGNIQYF.

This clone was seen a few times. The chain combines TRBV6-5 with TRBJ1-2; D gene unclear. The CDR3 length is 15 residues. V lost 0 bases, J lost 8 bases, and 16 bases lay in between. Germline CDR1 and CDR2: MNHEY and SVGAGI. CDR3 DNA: TGTGCCAGCAGTTACTCCCCCGGGTTAACGGAAGGCTACACCTTC. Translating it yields CASSYSPGLTEGYTF.

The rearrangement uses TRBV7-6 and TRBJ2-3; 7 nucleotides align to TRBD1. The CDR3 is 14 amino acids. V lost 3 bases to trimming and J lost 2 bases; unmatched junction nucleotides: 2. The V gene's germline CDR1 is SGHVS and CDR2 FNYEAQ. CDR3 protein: CASSFGQVTDTQYF. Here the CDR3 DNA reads TGTGCCAGCAGCTTCGGACAGGTCACAGATACGCAGTATTTT.